The 2 T cell receptor beta chains listed next were all sequenced from one sample in a study of cytomegalovirus exposure and HLA in healthy donors. Researchers ran the PCR with 60 Vbeta and 13 Jbeta primers. Libraries were prepared by immunoSEQ multiplex PCR; TCRdb keeps only in-frame clonotypes and omits some of them. The sample comprises about 110,000 clones, around 70% of which are singletons, and roughly 8.7% rests with the top ten. Sequencing was performed on PBMCs. The receptors come from a man in his thirties or forties in good health and CMV-seropositive.

The chain recombines TRBV30 with TRBJ2-7; 7 nucleotides match TRBD1. Trimming at V came to 2 bases and at J to 6 bases, leaving 7 bases not matched to a gene. Germline V lookup: CDR1 GTSNPN, CDR2 SVGIG (reference sequence). The CDR3 length is 13 residues. The CDR3 sequence: CAWSPHRGSEQYV. The CDR3 region has the DNA TGTGCCTGGAGTCCCCACAGGGGATCCGAGCAGTACGTC.

The chain combines TRBV29-1 with TRBJ1-1, with no clear D. This CDR3 region has 13 residues. Trimming took 4 bases from V and 5 from J, leaving 14 bases between them. The germline V gene has CDR1 SQVTM and CDR2 ANQGSEA. The DNA of the CDR3 is TGCAGCGTTGGCATTTTGGGGAGTACTGAAGCTTTCTTT. Protein: CSVGILGSTEAFF.